This TCR beta chain appears in the sequencing data of a study of blood T cell repertoires in COVID-19. Study-level information: Collection of acute and convalescent COVID-19 samples took place in the United States, Italy and Spain. Sample material is recorded as cDNA or gDNA derived from T cells, B-cell-depleted T cells, or PBMCs.

Regarding this clone: Other DNA sequences in this sample translate to the same CDR3.

The authors' processing: By means of reference gene primer amplification, nucleated cell counts were estimated. Method: immunoSEQ multiplex PCR; TCRdb's copy keeps in-frame clones and lacks some. The DNA gave D and trimming, while V, J and clone size come from that table. The sample contains hundreds of thousands of clones, about nine tenths of which appear only once. The CDR3 is made up of 15 amino acids. Germline-derived CDR1 and CDR2 are MDHEN and SYDVKM. The V segment lost 3 bases and the J segment 6 bases; nucleotides outside the gene matches: 2. Sequencing was performed on peripheral blood. The V gene is TRBV28, the J gene TRBJ2-1, with 13 bases matching TRBD2. The TCR originated in a man at least 80 years old with acute or convalescent COVID-19. CDR3 nucleotide sequence: TGTGCCAGCAGTTTGTGGACTAGCGGGAGCAATGAGCAGTTCTTC. It is translated as CASSLWTSGSNEQFF. Full variable domain (remainder filled in from reference TRBV28 and TRBJ2-1): DVKVTQSSRYLVKRTGEKVFLECVQDMDHENMFWYRQDPGLGLRLIYFSYDVKMKEKGDIPEGYSVSREKKERFSLILESASTNQTSMYLCASSLWTSGSNEQFFGPGTRLTVL.